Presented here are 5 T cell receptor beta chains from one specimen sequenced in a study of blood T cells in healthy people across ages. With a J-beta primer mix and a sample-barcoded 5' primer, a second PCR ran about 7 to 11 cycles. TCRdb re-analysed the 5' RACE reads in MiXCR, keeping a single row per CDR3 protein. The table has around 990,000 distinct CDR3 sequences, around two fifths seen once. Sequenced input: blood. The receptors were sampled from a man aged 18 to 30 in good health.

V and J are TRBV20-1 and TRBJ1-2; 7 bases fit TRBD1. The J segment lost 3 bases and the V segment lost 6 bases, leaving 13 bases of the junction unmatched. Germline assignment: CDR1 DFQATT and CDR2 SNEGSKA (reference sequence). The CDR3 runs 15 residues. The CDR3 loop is CSATGTATLYYGYTF. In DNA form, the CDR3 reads TGCAGTGCCACCGGGACAGCGACTCTTTACTATGGCTACACCTTC.

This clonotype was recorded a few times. In DNA form, the CDR3 reads TGTGCCAGCAGTCCGAGTCCGTATGAGCAGTTCTTC. Its protein product is CASSPSPYEQFF. V is TRBV12-3 or TRBV12-4 and J is TRBJ2-1, with D uncertain. V lost 5 bases and J 8 bases, leaving 10 bases between the germline ends. The CDR3 contains 12 residues.

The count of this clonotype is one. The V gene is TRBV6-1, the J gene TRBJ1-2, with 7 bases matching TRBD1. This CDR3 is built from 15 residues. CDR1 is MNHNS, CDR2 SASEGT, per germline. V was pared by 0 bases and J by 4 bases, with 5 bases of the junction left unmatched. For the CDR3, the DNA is TGTGCCAGCAGTGAAGCCGATGGACAGGCCTATGGCTACACCTTC. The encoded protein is CASSEADGQAYGYTF.

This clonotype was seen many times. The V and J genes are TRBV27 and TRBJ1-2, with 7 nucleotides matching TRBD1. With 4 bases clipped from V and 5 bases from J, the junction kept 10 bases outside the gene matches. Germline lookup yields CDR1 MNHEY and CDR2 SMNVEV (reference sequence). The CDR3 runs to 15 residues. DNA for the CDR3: TGTGCCAGCAGTTCTACAGGGGTGAGCGGTTATGGCTACACCTTC. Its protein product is CASSSTGVSGYGYTF.

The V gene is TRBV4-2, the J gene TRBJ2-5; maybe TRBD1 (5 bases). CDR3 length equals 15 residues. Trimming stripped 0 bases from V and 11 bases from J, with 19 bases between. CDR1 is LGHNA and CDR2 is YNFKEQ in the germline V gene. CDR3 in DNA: TGTGCCAGCAGCCAAGAGATCCAGGGTTACAATGAGCAGTACTTC. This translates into CASSQEIQGYNEQYF.